Shown below are 32 T cell receptor beta chains from a single sample sequenced in a study of T-cell reconstitution after alpha-beta-depleted transplantation in children. The TCRbeta library incorporated unique molecular identifiers. TCRdb re-derived calls from the PCR reads in MiXCR, one entry per CDR3 protein. Among approximately 200,000 distinct CDR3 sequences listed, 14% to 15% were seen once. This specimen consisted of PBMCs from the stem cell graft donor, obtained from the stem cell graft. These receptors were collected from a human donor who donated a stem cell graft to a child with acute lymphoblastic leukemia.

This clonotype was recorded once. A much larger clonotype is one base distant, so this may be a read error. The CDR3 DNA reads TGCGCCAGCAGCCAAGACCCCGGAGAGGGAAGGGGGACTGAAGCTTTCTTT. Protein product: CASSQDPGEGRGTEAFF. This chain joins TRBV4-1 and TRBJ1-1; D is possibly TRBD1 (6 bases). Per the germline V gene, CDR1 is MGHRA and CDR2 is YSYEKL. V lost 0 bases and J lost 5, with 19 bases in between. CDR3 size: 17 residues.

Ten or more counts support this clonotype. The gene calls are TRBV10-3 and TRBJ2-7, with a possible D match to TRBD1 (6 bases). Germline V CDR1 and CDR2: ENHRY, SYGVKD. V dropped 2 bases and J dropped 1 base, with 9 bases sitting between them. This CDR3 has 14 residues. For the CDR3, the DNA is TGTGCCATCAGTGAGGGGGGCGATTCCTACGAGCAGTACTTC. This gives the protein CAISEGGDSYEQYF.

This clonotype was recorded many times. In nucleotides, the CDR3 is TGTGCCATCAGTGAGTTGGCTAGCGGGGACACAGATACGCAGTATTTT. Protein product: CAISELASGDTDTQYF. The rearrangement links TRBV10-3 to TRBJ2-3; 9 nucleotides align to TRBD2. Germline values: CDR1 ENHRY, CDR2 SYGVKD. The CDR3 runs to 16 residues. Unmatched junction bases numbered 4, after V lost 1 base and J lost 2 bases.

In its sample, this clonotype was seen many times. The rearrangement links TRBV12-3 or TRBV12-4 to TRBJ2-3; 9 nucleotides line up with TRBD2. The V segment lost 5 bases and the J segment 6 bases; nucleotides outside the gene matches: 12. There are 16 residues in the CDR3. CDR3 DNA: TGTGCCAGCAGTATCTCTGTTCTAGCGGGAATTGATACGCAGTATTTT. Protein: CASSISVLAGIDTQYF.

This clonotype was counted at least ten times. This chain joins TRBV4-1 and TRBJ2-1, with 7 bases lining up with TRBD2. With 0 bases clipped from V and 5 bases from J, the junction kept 10 bases outside the gene matches. The CDR3 is 17 residues long. Germline V lookup: CDR1 MGHRA, CDR2 YSYEKL. The CDR3 nucleotides read TGCGCCAGCAGCCAAGATAGGGCTAGCGGATCCGACAATGAGCAGTTCTTC. This encodes CASSQDRASGSDNEQFF.

The sample holds many counts of this clonotype. The J gene is TRBJ2-7, the V gene TRBV5-1; TRBD1 is a possible D gene (5 bases). This CDR3 has 14 residues. Looked up from germline, CDR1 is SGHRS and CDR2 is YFSETQ. V lost 7 bases and J lost 2, with 16 bases in between. The CDR3 nucleotides are TGCGCCAGCCTGCCCCCCGACAGACCCTACGAGCAGTACTTC. Translating it yields CASLPPDRPYEQYF. The full variable domain, its missing parts supplied by reference TRBV5-1 and TRBJ2-7, is KAGVTQTPRYLIKTRGQQVTLSCSPISGHRSVSWYQQTPGQGLQFLFEYFSETQRNKGNFPGRFSGRQFSNSRSEMNVSTLELGDSALYLCASLPPDRPYEQYFGPGTRLTVT.

V usage is TRBV10-3 and J usage is TRBJ1-4; D perhaps matches TRBD1 (6 bases). Trimming took off 4 bases at V and 1 base at J, with 10 bases between the two ends. CDR1 ENHRY and CDR2 SYGVKD come from the germline V gene. This CDR3 contains 15 residues. The CDR3 coding sequence is TGTGCCATCAGTGCGGACAGTGGAACTAATGAAAAACTGTTTTTT. Residues: CAISADSGTNEKLFF.

This chain connects TRBV5-4 to TRBJ2-1; TRBD1 or TRBD2 may be the D gene (6 bases each). Trimming left V 0 bases short and J 4 bases short, with 11 bases between. Looked up from germline, CDR1 is SGHNT and CDR2 is YYREEE (reference sequence). CDR3 length: 15 amino acids. For the CDR3, the DNA is TGTGCCAGCAGCTTGGGGGGGGCGGATTACAATGAGCAGTTCTTC. Protein sequence: CASSLGGADYNEQFF.

This clonotype was counted only a few times. This rearrangement joins TRBV4-1 to TRBJ2-7; 8 positions match TRBD2. V was clipped by 4 bases and J by 1 base; unmatched bases: 9. The CDR3 covers 16 residues. CDR1 MGHRA and CDR2 YSYEKL come from the germline V gene. The CDR3 DNA sequence: TGCGCCAGCAGCCCAGCTCCTGGCGGGAGGTCCTACGAGCAGTACTTC. Encoded protein: CASSPAPGGRSYEQYF.

This clonotype was counted many times. The V call is TRBV9, the J call TRBJ2-3; unclear D gene. Germline-derived CDR1 and CDR2 are SGDLS and YYNGEE. This CDR3 spans 13 amino acids. Trimming took 0 bases from V and 1 from J, leaving 3 bases between them. The CDR3 here is CASSVGGTDTQYF. The CDR3 DNA follows: TGTGCCAGCAGCGTAGGCGGCACAGATACGCAGTATTTT.

Many counts were recorded for this clonotype. The chain couples TRBV11-3 to TRBJ1-2, with TRBD1 as a possible D gene (5 bases). Trimming removed 5 bases at V and 7 bases at J, with 11 bases between. The germline V gene encodes CDR1 SGHNT and CDR2 YENEEA. The CDR3 has 12 amino acids. CDR3 region: CASSRVDSGYTF. CDR3 bases: TGTGCCAGCAGCCGCGTTGACAGTGGCTACACCTTC.

In its sample, this clonotype was seen a few times. The chain couples TRBV12-3 or TRBV12-4 to TRBJ2-2; 8 positions agree with TRBD1. Trimming removed 5 bases from V and 4 bases from J; junction bases left unmatched: 9. The CDR3 is 16 residues long. CDR3 in amino acids: CASSADRGFGTGELFF. In DNA, the CDR3 is TGTGCCAGCAGTGCCGACAGGGGATTCGGCACCGGGGAGCTGTTTTTT.

In regard to this clonotype: A read error may be the cause here, since a much bigger clone is one base away. This chain links TRBV12-3 or TRBV12-4 with TRBJ1-1; D remains ambiguous. The CDR3 contains 14 residues. CDR3 DNA sequence: TGTGCCAGCATTTTAGCTCCGGGCCCTACTAGGGCTTTCTTT. Its translation is CASILAPGPTRAFF.

The genes are TRBV5-1 and TRBJ2-2; unclear D gene. The V and J ends lost 0 bases and 3 bases respectively, with 15 bases between them. CDR3 size: 17 residues. Germline V gives CDR1 SGHRS, CDR2 YFSETQ. The DNA for the CDR3 is TGCGCCAGCAGCTTGGCCGAAAAAAGGGCCCACACCGGGGAGCTGTTTTTT. Translating it yields CASSLAEKRAHTGELFF. Complete variable domain (other parts from reference TRBV5-1 and TRBJ2-2): KAGVTQTPRYLIKTRGQQVTLSCSPISGHRSVSWYQQTPGQGLQFLFEYFSETQRNKGNFPGRFSGRQFSNSRSEMNVSTLELGDSALYLCASSLAEKRAHTGELFFGEGSRLTVL.

This clonotype was seen at least ten times. The V call is TRBV12-3 or TRBV12-4, the J call TRBJ2-7, with 13 bases fitting TRBD2. The CDR3 extends over 20 amino acids. V lost 5 bases to trimming and J lost 6 bases; unmatched junction nucleotides: 22. This CDR3 is CASSLMRTSGRRSNTREQYF. The CDR3 DNA sequence: TGTGCCAGCAGTCTTATGAGGACTAGCGGGAGAAGGTCTAATACTCGCGAGCAGTACTTC.

The table lists this clonotype with many counts. The V call is TRBV20-1, the J call TRBJ2-3; maybe TRBD2 (6 bases). The CDR3 is made up of 13 amino acids. Per the germline V gene, CDR1 is DFQATT and CDR2 is SNEGSKA (reference sequence). The V and J ends lost 4 bases and 2 bases respectively, with 10 bases between them. CDR3 DNA sequence: TGCAGTGCTATAGCGGAGATCACAGATACGCAGTATTTT. Translation: CSAIAEITDTQYF.

Ten or more counts support this clonotype. The rearrangement links TRBV6-1 to TRBJ2-7, with 11 positions matching TRBD1. The germline V gene has CDR1 MNHNS and CDR2 SASEGT. The trim removed 8 bases at V and 4 bases at J, leaving 13 bases unmatched. This CDR3 contains 16 residues. DNA for the CDR3: TGTGCCAGCGAGGGGACAGGGGGAAGAGGGGAGTACGAGCAGTACTTC. Residues: CASEGTGGRGEYEQYF.

The chain carries TRBV6-2 or TRBV6-3 and TRBJ2-5, with 7 bases matching TRBD2. The CDR3 has 14 amino acids. V lost 8 bases and J lost 5; bases outside the gene matches: 11. Looked up from germline, CDR1 is MNHEY and CDR2 is SVGEGT. The CDR3 loop reads CASAPRGEEETQYF. In nucleotides, the CDR3 is TGTGCCAGCGCCCCTCGGGGGGAGGAGGAGACCCAGTACTTC.

Note on this clonotype: A much bigger clone sits one base away, suggesting this may be a read error. V gene TRBV29-1 combines with J gene TRBJ1-1; D is ambiguous. CDR1 is SQVTM, CDR2 ANQGSEA, per germline. This CDR3 is built from 13 residues. Here the CDR3 reads CGTVAQMNTEAFF. As DNA, the CDR3 is TGCGGCACCGTCGCCCAGATGAACACTGAAGCTTTCTTT.

The chain carries TRBV20-1 and TRBJ2-5; D gene unclear. V lost 5 bases and J 1 base, leaving 14 bases between the germline ends. This CDR3 spans 14 amino acids. Germline CDR1 DFQATT, CDR2 SNEGSKA (reference sequence). In nucleotides, the CDR3 is TGCAGTGCTTTGGTCCCCCCTCTCCAAGAGACCCAGTACTTC. It yields the protein CSALVPPLQETQYF.

As concerns this clonotype: This may stem from a read error, because a much larger clone lies one nucleotide away. V usage is TRBV3-1 and J usage is TRBJ2-5; 9 bases fit TRBD1. This CDR3 has 17 residues. Germline loops: CDR1 LGHDT, CDR2 YNNKEL (reference sequence). The DNA of the CDR3 is TGTGCCAGCTGCCAAGGGGACAGGGAGCCTTACGGAGAGACCCAGTACTTC. This gives the protein CASCQGDREPYGETQYF.

This clonotype was detected many times. The V call is TRBV10-3, the J call TRBJ2-4; 7 bases fit TRBD2. The CDR3 has 16 residues. V trimming: 8 bases; J trimming: 3 bases; junction bases outside the gene matches: 13. Germline CDR1 and CDR2: ENHRY and SYGVKD. CDR3 in DNA: TGTGCCATCTCTGGGGGGATTAGCGGGCACAAAAACATTCAGTACTTC. Translated, it gives CAISGGISGHKNIQYF.

This clonotype has ten or more counts. V usage is TRBV20-1 and J usage is TRBJ1-2; TRBD1 matches at 11 bases. Per the germline V gene, CDR1 is DFQATT and CDR2 is SNEGSKA (reference sequence). V shed 6 bases and J 1 base; nucleotides not matched to a gene: 7. This CDR3 is 15 amino acids long. The CDR3 loop is CSARGQGVRNYGYTF. DNA of the CDR3: TGCAGTGCCCGGGGACAGGGGGTTCGTAACTATGGCTACACCTTC.

This clonotype was detected ten times or more. In DNA form, the CDR3 reads TGCCGAGCTTCCACCTCCGACACTGAAGCTTTCTTT. Translating it yields CRASTSDTEAFF. This chain links TRBV29-1 with TRBJ1-1; D uncertain. Germline-derived CDR1 and CDR2 are SQVTM and ANQGSEA. CDR3 size: 12 residues.

At least ten counts were recorded for this clonotype. This chain joins TRBV7-9 and TRBJ1-2; D unclear. CDR1 is SEHNR, CDR2 FQNEAQ, per germline (reference sequence). The CDR3 is 12 amino acids. Trimming took 4 bases from V and 10 from J, leaving 13 bases between them. The CDR3 protein is CASSSTALDYTF. CDR3 coding DNA: TGTGCCAGCAGCTCGACCGCGTTGGACTACACCTTC.

This clonotype was found many times. V is TRBV5-4 and J is TRBJ2-7, with TRBD2 identical over 7 bases. The CDR3 runs to 15 residues. CDR1 SGHNT and CDR2 YYREEE come from the germline V gene (reference sequence). With V trimmed by 0 bases and J by 2 bases, 5 bases remained unmatched. The CDR3 bases are TGTGCCAGCAGCTTGGGGCTAGCGGCTACCTACGAGCAGTACTTC. Its translation: CASSLGLAATYEQYF.

Turning to this clonotype: Possible read error: a much larger clone is one base away. This chain uses TRBV20-1 with TRBJ2-1; either TRBD1 or TRBD2 may fit D (5 bases each). The germline gives CDR1 DFQATT, CDR2 SNEGSKA (reference sequence). The CDR3 runs to 15 residues. Trimming removed 0 bases from V and 6 bases from J, with 15 bases in between. The CDR3 DNA follows: TGCAGTGCTAGAGATGTAGGTTGGGGGAGCAATGAGCAGTTCTTC. Translation: CSARDVGWGSNEQFF.

This clonotype was seen more than once but under ten times. The chain joins TRBV20-1 to TRBJ1-2, with 7 positions matching TRBD1. V shed 2 bases and J 2 bases; nucleotides not matched to a gene: 11. The V gene's germline CDR1 is DFQATT and CDR2 SNEGSKA (reference sequence). The CDR3 loop spans 16 amino acids. CDR3 loop: CSARQQGPELNYGYTF. The DNA for the CDR3 is TGCAGTGCTAGACAACAGGGGCCGGAGCTCAACTATGGCTACACCTTC.

In its sample, this clonotype was seen a few times. The chain is built from TRBV6-2 or TRBV6-3 and TRBJ1-6, with 8 bases identical to TRBD1. The CDR3 extends over 16 amino acids. In germline, CDR1 is MNHEY, CDR2 SVGEGT. V dropped 6 bases and J dropped 8; count of bases not matched to a gene: 12. Here the CDR3 reads CASSWTGNDWDSPLHF. CDR3 DNA sequence: TGTGCCAGCAGCTGGACAGGGAACGATTGGGATTCACCCCTCCACTTT.

There are many counts of this clonotype. V usage is TRBV5-1 and J usage is TRBJ1-1; weak D call: TRBD1 (5 bases). The CDR3 totals 12 residues. V was clipped by 5 bases and J by 7 bases, with 12 bases between them. CDR1 is SGHRS and CDR2 is YFSETQ in the germline V gene. The DNA of the CDR3 is TGCGCCAGCAGTTGGGACGGAGATGAAGCTTTCTTT. Protein product: CASSWDGDEAFF.

Many counts were recorded for this clonotype. The chain employs TRBV20-1 and TRBJ2-4; D is uncertain. V was shortened by 2 bases and J by 5 bases, with 10 bases between the two germline ends. From germline, CDR1 is DFQATT and CDR2 SNEGSKA (reference sequence). CDR3 size: 13 residues. The CDR3 protein is CSARTPAENIQYF. The CDR3 region has the DNA TGCAGTGCTAGAACCCCGGCAGAAAACATTCAGTACTTC.

This clonotype was counted many times. This chain connects TRBV5-5 to TRBJ1-1; no clear D. The CDR3 contains 14 residues. Germline CDR1 and CDR2: SGHKS and YYEKEE (reference sequence). Trimming stripped 0 bases from V and 3 bases from J, with 9 bases between. As DNA, the CDR3 is TGTGCCAGCAGCTTGGGCCCAGAACACACTGAAGCTTTCTTT. Translated, it gives CASSLGPEHTEAFF. Supplemented by reference TRBV5-5 and TRBJ1-1, the full variable domain reads DAGVTQSPTHLIKTRGQQVTLRCSPISGHKSVSWYQQVLGQGPQFIFQYYEKEERGRGNFPDRFSARQFPNYSSELNVNALLLGDSALYLCASSLGPEHTEAFFGQGTRLTVV.